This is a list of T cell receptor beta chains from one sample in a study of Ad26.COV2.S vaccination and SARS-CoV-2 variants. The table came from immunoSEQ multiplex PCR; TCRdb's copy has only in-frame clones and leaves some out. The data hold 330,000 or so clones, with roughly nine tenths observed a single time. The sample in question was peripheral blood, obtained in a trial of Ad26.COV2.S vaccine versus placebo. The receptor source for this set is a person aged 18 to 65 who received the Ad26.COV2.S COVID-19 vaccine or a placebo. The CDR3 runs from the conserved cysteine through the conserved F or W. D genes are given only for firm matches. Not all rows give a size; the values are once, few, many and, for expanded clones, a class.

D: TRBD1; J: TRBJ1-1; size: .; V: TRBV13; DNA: TGTGCCAGCAGCTTTACAACGGGACAGGGCACTGAAGCTTTCTTT; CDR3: CASSFTTGQGTEAFF
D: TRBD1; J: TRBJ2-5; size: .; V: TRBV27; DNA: TGTGCCAGCAGTTTTGGGCCCGGGACAGGGGGCGGAGAGACCCAGTACTTC; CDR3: CASSFGPGTGGGETQYF
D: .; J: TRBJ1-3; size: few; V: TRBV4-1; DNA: TGCGCCAGCAGCGACACAGTAGGAAACACCATATATTTT; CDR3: CASSDTVGNTIYF
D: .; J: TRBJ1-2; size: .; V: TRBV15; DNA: TGTGCCACCAGCAGAGGGTGGGAAGGTGGCTACACCTTC; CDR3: CATSRGWEGGYTF
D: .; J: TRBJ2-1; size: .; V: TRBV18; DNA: TGTGCCAGCTCACCACCGGTGGCCGAAGGTGAGCAGTTCTTC; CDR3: CASSPPVAEGEQFF
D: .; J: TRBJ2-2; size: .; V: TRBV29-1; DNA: TGCAGCGTTGCCTGGGAGTACACCGGGGAGCTGTTTTTT; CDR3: CSVAWEYTGELFF
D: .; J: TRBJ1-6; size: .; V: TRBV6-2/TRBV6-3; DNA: TGTGCCAGCAGTTGGAGCGGGCCCCTCCACTTT; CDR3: CASSWSGPLHF
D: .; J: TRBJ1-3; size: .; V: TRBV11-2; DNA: TGTGCCAGCAGATCCTTCTCTGGAAACACCATATATTTT; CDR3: CASRSFSGNTIYF
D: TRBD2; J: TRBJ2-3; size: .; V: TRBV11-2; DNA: TGTGCCAGCAGCTTGCTGGCGGGGGGGCATGATACGCAGTATTTT; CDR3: CASSLLAGGHDTQYF
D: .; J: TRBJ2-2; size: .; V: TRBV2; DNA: TGTGCCAGCACTCGGGAACAGGCTAACACCGGGGAGCTGTTTTTT; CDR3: CASTREQANTGELFF
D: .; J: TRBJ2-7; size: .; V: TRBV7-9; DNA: TGTGCCAGCAGCCCTCAGGAAACAGCCTACGAGCAGTACTTC; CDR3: CASSPQETAYEQYF
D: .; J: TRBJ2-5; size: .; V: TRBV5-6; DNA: TGTGCCAGCAGCTTCAGGTCGGAACAAGAGACCCAGTACTTC; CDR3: CASSFRSEQETQYF
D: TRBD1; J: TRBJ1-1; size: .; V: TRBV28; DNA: TGTGCCAGCAGTCCCTATGACAGGGAGGGAGCTTTCTTT; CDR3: CASSPYDREGAFF
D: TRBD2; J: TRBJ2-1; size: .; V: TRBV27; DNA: TGTGCCAGCAGGAGACTAGCGGGGAACAATGAGCAGTTCTTC; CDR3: CASRRLAGNNEQFF
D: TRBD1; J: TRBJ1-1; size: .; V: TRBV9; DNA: TGTGCCAGCAGCTCGACAGGGAGGACTGAAGCTTTCTTT; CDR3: CASSSTGRTEAFF
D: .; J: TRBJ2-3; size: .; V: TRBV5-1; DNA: TGCGCCAGCAGCTTGGCCGGGACTAGCACAGATACGCAGTATTTT; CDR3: CASSLAGTSTDTQYF
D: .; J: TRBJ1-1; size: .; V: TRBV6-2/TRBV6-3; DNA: TGTGCCAGCAGTTCAGGGCCCGGCACTGAAGCTTTCTTT; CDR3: CASSSGPGTEAFF
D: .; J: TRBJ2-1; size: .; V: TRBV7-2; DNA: TGTGCCAGCAGCTCTACCCGGGACTGGGGACCCCACAATGAGCAGTTCTTC; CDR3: CASSSTRDWGPHNEQFF
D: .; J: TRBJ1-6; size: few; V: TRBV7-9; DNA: TGTGCCAGCAGCCCCGGACCCTCGGCCCTCCACTTT; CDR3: CASSPGPSALHF
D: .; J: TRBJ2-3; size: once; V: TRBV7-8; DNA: TGTGCCAGCAGCCGGACCAGGGCGAGCACAGATACGCAGTATTTT; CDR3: CASSRTRASTDTQYF
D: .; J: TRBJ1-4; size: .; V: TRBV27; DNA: TGTGCCAGCAGTTTAACCCTATCCTCGGTGGGTGAAAATGAAAAACTGTTTTTT; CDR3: CASSLTLSSVGENEKLFF
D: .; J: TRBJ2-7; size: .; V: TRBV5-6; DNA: TGTGCCAGCAGCCCTGTCCAGAACTACGAGCAGTACTTC; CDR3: CASSPVQNYEQYF
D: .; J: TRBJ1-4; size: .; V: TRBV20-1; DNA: TGCAGTGCTAGTCGATTCGAAAAACTGTTTTTT; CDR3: CSASRFEKLFF
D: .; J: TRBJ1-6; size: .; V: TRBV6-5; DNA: TGTGCCAGCAGTTACTCTCCGGGAGGGGTATCTTCACCCCTCCACTTT; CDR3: CASSYSPGGVSSPLHF
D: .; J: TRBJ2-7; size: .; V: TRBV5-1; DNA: TGCGCCAGCAGCTTGGCATCCTGGTTGGACGAGCAGTACTTC; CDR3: CASSLASWLDEQYF
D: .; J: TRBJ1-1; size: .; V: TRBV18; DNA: TGTGCCAGCTCACCACTATCAGGGAACACTGAAGCTTTCTTT; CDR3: CASSPLSGNTEAFF
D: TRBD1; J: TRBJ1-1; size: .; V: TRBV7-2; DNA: TGTGCCAGCAGCACCCTACAGGGGATCGCTGAAGCTTTCTTT; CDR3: CASSTLQGIAEAFF
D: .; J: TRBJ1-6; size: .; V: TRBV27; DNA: TGTGCCAGCATGGGATGGGAGGCGAAAAATTCACCCCTCCACTTT; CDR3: CASMGWEAKNSPLHF
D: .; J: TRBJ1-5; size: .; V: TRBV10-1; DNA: TGCGCTACAGGGATACAGCCCCAGCATTTT; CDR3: CATGIQPQHF